This paragraph reports one T cell receptor (beta chain). Antigen specificity is unknown. The protocol was immunoSEQ multiplex PCR, while the TCRdb copy is restricted to in-frame clones and leaves out a portion. The sample lists 100,000 to 150,000 clones, around 87% occurring once. The data belong to a study of T cell responses to AZD1222 COVID-19 vaccine. The study, taken as a whole, reports: At study baseline, merely six AZD1222 recipients were seropositive. Unmutated variant regions reportedly attract nearly half of all spike-specific TCRs. Scientists sampled the repertoires only once the peak T cell response had passed. White British people made up most donors, females outnumbered males, and clonal diversity was possibly underestimated.

This CDR3 region has 13 residues. The V and J ends lost 7 bases and 6 bases, in that order; junction bases with no gene match: 3. V usage is TRBV12-3 or TRBV12-4 and J usage is TRBJ2-1, with 10 bases matching TRBD2. This receptor was obtained from an adult in good health. The sample here was peripheral blood, taken on day 0 of AZD1222 vaccination. CDR3 bases: TGTGCCAGCAATCAGCGGGAGGGCAATGAGCAGTTCTTC. Translation gives CASNQREGNEQFF.